Listed below are T cell receptor beta chains from one sample, sequenced in a study of OX40 agonist ivuxolimab in advanced cancers. Sequencing was performed with immunoSEQ multiplex PCR; in TCRdb, only in-frame clones are kept and a portion is missing. The sample yields some 98,000 clones, more than 85% seen once. Sequencing was performed on CD4+ or CD8+ T cells sorted from blood, taken in a trial of the OX40 agonist ivuxolimab. These receptors were taken from an adult with an advanced solid tumor such as melanoma, head and neck, liver or kidney cancer. The CDR3 runs from the conserved cysteine through the conserved F or W. The D gene is left open where the match is weak. Where a row states a size, it is once, few, many or the class of an expanded clone; other rows omit it.

V gene	D gene	J gene	clone size	CDR3 DNA	CDR3 protein
TRBV7-3	.	TRBJ2-1	.	TGTGCCAGCAGCTTAGAGGGTTCGGGGCGAGCTAGCTCCTACAATGAGCAGTTCTTC	CASSLEGSGRASSYNEQFF
TRBV29-1	TRBD1	TRBJ2-3	.	TGCAGCGTCGAACAGGGGGCGGGCACAGATACGCAGTATTTT	CSVEQGAGTDTQYF
TRBV7-3	.	TRBJ2-2	.	TGTGCCAGCAGGGGGGCCAACACCGGGGAGCTGTTTTTT	CASRGANTGELFF
TRBV11-3	TRBD2	TRBJ2-5	.	TGTGCCAGCAGCTTAGGGACTTTAGCGGGTGGTGAGACCCAGTACTTC	CASSLGTLAGGETQYF
TRBV27	.	TRBJ2-7	.	TGTGCCAGCAGCCCACGGGGGTGGGTCGAGCAGTACTTC	CASSPRGWVEQYF
TRBV18	TRBD2	TRBJ2-3	.	TGTGCCAGCTCACCAAGGTTAGCGGGAGAAGGTACGCAGTATTTT	CASSPRLAGEGTQYF
TRBV28	TRBD1	TRBJ2-1	.	TGTGCCAGCACTAAAGGCGGGACAGGGGCCTACAATGAGCAGTTCTTC	CASTKGGTGAYNEQFF
TRBV28	.	TRBJ2-7	.	TGTGCCAGCAGCTCCTTTCAGGAGGGATACGAGCAGTACTTC	CASSSFQEGYEQYF
TRBV4-3	TRBD2	TRBJ2-1	once	TGCGCCAGCAGCCAAGAACCGGGACTAGCGGGCCTCTACAATGAGCAGTTCTTC	CASSQEPGLAGLYNEQFF
TRBV10-1	.	TRBJ2-5	.	TGCGCCAGCAGCGAACAGCGCCGGGGGACCCAGTACTTC	CASSEQRRGTQYF
TRBV11-1	.	TRBJ2-7	.	TGTGCCAGCACCCTCGGGGACCGGCAGTACTTC	CASTLGDRQYF
TRBV7-6	TRBD2	TRBJ2-1	.	TGTGCCAGCAGCTTAATAGGGGGACTAGCCAATGAGCAGTTCTTC	CASSLIGGLANEQFF
TRBV6-6	TRBD1	TRBJ2-7	.	TGTGCCAGCAGTTACTCCGGACAGGGTAGGGCCTACGAGCAGTACTTC	CASSYSGQGRAYEQYF
TRBV5-1	TRBD2	TRBJ2-1	.	TGCGCCAGCAGCTTGACCAGCGGGGCCTCCTACAATGAGCAGTTCTTC	CASSLTSGASYNEQFF
TRBV6-6	.	TRBJ1-2	.	TGTGCCAGCAGAAACCCGGGACGGGGGAACTATGGCTACACCTTC	CASRNPGRGNYGYTF
TRBV10-3	TRBD2	TRBJ2-7	.	TGTGCCATCAGTGAGTCGAGCGGGACGGAGAAGCAGTACTTC	CAISESSGTEKQYF
TRBV5-1	.	TRBJ2-2	.	TGCGCCAGCAGCTTTGAGTCGGGCCCGGGGACCGGGGAGCTGTTTTTT	CASSFESGPGTGELFF
TRBV2	.	TRBJ1-4	.	TGTGCCAGCAGTGAATGGAGGGGACGGGAAAAACTGTTTTTT	CASSEWRGREKLFF
TRBV6-4	TRBD2	TRBJ2-1	.	TGTGCCAGCAGTGTTCTAGCGGGAGCAAATGAGCAGTTCTTC	CASSVLAGANEQFF
TRBV6-5	.	TRBJ1-2	.	TGTGCCAGCAGTTCCCCCGCCCAGGTTGGTTTGGGCTACACCTTC	CASSSPAQVGLGYTF
TRBV19	.	TRBJ2-2	.	TGTGCCAGTTCTAGCTCCACCGGGGAGCTGTTTTTT	CASSSSTGELFF
TRBV4-2	TRBD2	TRBJ2-3	.	TGTGCCAGCAGCCTGACTAGCGGGGGCACAGATACGCAGTATTTT	CASSLTSGGTDTQYF
TRBV7-3	.	TRBJ2-2	.	TGTGCCAGCAGCTTAAATTTCCCCGGGGAGCTGTTTTTT	CASSLNFPGELFF
TRBV7-3	.	TRBJ2-5	.	TGTGCCAGCAGCTTATTAGGATCACAAGAGACCCAGTACTTC	CASSLLGSQETQYF
TRBV7-6	TRBD1	TRBJ1-2	.	TGTGCCAGCAGCTTAGGGGGGGCCCAGGGGGACTATGGCTACACCTTC	CASSLGGAQGDYGYTF
TRBV2	TRBD1	TRBJ2-1	.	TGTGCCAGCAGTGACAGGGGGCGAGATAGCTCCTACAATGAGCAGTTCTTC	CASSDRGRDSSYNEQFF
TRBV28	.	TRBJ2-7	.	TGTGCCAGCAGTTTTAGCAGGGCGGGTCTCGAGCAGTACTTC	CASSFSRAGLEQYF
TRBV28	.	TRBJ2-7	.	TGTGCCAGCAGTTTGGGACGTAAGACCTACGAGCAGTACTTC	CASSLGRKTYEQYF
TRBV18	TRBD2	TRBJ2-5	.	TGTGCCAGCTCACCGGCGAGCGGGGACCGTCTGGAGACCCAGTACTTC	CASSPASGDRLETQYF
TRBV11-3	.	TRBJ2-1	.	TGTGCCAGCAGCTTCGGCGGGGGCGCTTTCGGTGAGCAGTTCTTC	CASSFGGGAFGEQFF
TRBV9	TRBD1	TRBJ2-5	.	TGTGCCAGCAGCGCCTACAGGGGGGAGACCCAGTACTTC	CASSAYRGETQYF
TRBV15	.	TRBJ2-5	.	TGTGCCACCAGCAGATCCACAGGGACCCAAGAGACCCAGTACTTC	CATSRSTGTQETQYF
TRBV21-1	.	TRBJ2-7	.	TGTGCCAGCAGCCCCCGGGACAGGGGGCAGTACGAGCAGTACTTC	CASSPRDRGQYEQYF
TRBV11-3	TRBD2	TRBJ2-2	.	TGTGCCAGCAGCTTATCTAGCGGCGGGGAGCTGTTTTTT	CASSLSSGGELFF
TRBV7-9	.	TRBJ2-7	few	TGTGCCAGCAGCCCTATATCCTCTAAGTCGAAGGGGCGCTACGAGCAGTACTTC	CASSPISSKSKGRYEQYF
TRBV7-2	.	TRBJ2-1	.	TGTGCCAGCAGCTTACGGCACCTTTACAATGAGCAGTTCTTC	CASSLRHLYNEQFF
TRBV7-2	TRBD2	TRBJ2-1	.	TGTGCCAGCAGCTTCGGACTAGCGGGAGGGCCGTTCTTC	CASSFGLAGGPFF
TRBV19	TRBD2	TRBJ2-7	.	TGTGCCAGTAGTATCCAGTGGGGAGGGATCTACGAGCAGTACTTC	CASSIQWGGIYEQYF
TRBV7-3	.	TRBJ2-2	.	TGTGCCAGCAGCTTAACGAGCACCGGGGAGCTGTTTTTT	CASSLTSTGELFF
TRBV6-5	.	TRBJ1-2	.	TGTGCCAGCAGTCGCCGTGGCTACACCTTC	CASSRRGYTF
TRBV5-1	TRBD1	TRBJ2-7	.	TGCGCCAGCAGCTATGACAGGGCTAACGAGCAGTACTTC	CASSYDRANEQYF
TRBV19	TRBD1	TRBJ1-1	.	TGTGCCAGTAGTAAAATCGACAGGGCCGTCACTGAAGCTTTCTTT	CASSKIDRAVTEAFF
TRBV6-6	TRBD2	TRBJ2-1	.	TGTGCCAGCGCATTATTAGCGGGAGGAGAGCAGTTCTTC	CASALLAGGEQFF
TRBV7-8	TRBD1	TRBJ2-7	.	TGTGCCAGCAGCTTAGCGAGGGGGCTCCTCTACGAGCAGTACTTC	CASSLARGLLYEQYF
TRBV18	.	TRBJ2-5	.	TGTGCCAGCTCCCGACGACAGCAAGAGACCCAGTACTTC	CASSRRQQETQYF
TRBV5-6	TRBD2	TRBJ2-5	.	TGTGCCAGCAGTACCAGGACTAGCGGGACGGCGCGGGAGACCCAGTACTTC	CASSTRTSGTARETQYF
TRBV5-8	.	TRBJ2-5	.	TGTGCCAGCAGCTCCTTTAAAGAGACCCAGTACTTC	CASSSFKETQYF
TRBV6-6	.	TRBJ1-1	.	TGTGCCAGCGGGTACACTGAAGCTTTCTTT	CASGYTEAFF
TRBV18	.	TRBJ1-4	.	TGTGCCAGCTCACCTAGGTCCGCGGGACCAAATGAAAAACTGTTTTTT	CASSPRSAGPNEKLFF
TRBV5-4	.	TRBJ2-3	.	TGTGCCAGCAGCTTGAGGGGGACAGATACGCAGTATTTT	CASSLRGTDTQYF
TRBV19	.	TRBJ1-1	.	TGTGCCAGTTCGGGCGTCACGAACACTGAAGCTTTCTTT	CASSGVTNTEAFF
TRBV6-1	TRBD1	TRBJ1-2	.	TGTGCCAGCAATAACAGGGGCCGGGCTAACTATGGCTACACCTTC	CASNNRGRANYGYTF
TRBV28	TRBD1	TRBJ2-7	.	TGTGCCAGCAGTAGCTACAGGGGGCCGTCGGTCGAGCAGTACTTC	CASSSYRGPSVEQYF
TRBV2	.	TRBJ2-7	.	TGTGCCAGCAGAAGAGGCGCGGACTCCTACGAGCAGTACTTC	CASRRGADSYEQYF
TRBV28	.	TRBJ1-2	.	TGTGCCAGCAGTTTGCCCATATCTAACTATGGCTACACCTTC	CASSLPISNYGYTF
TRBV7-2	TRBD2	TRBJ2-2	.	TGTGCCAGCAGCTTCGGCTGGGGCGGGAGCTTGGGGGAGCTGTTTTTT	CASSFGWGGSLGELFF
TRBV10-1	TRBD2	TRBJ2-1	.	TGCGCCAGCAGGATGGGACTAGCGCGATACCGAAACCTTAATGAGCAGTTCTTC	CASRMGLARYRNLNEQFF
TRBV28	TRBD2	TRBJ2-7	.	TGTGCCAGCACCGGTGCCCTAGCGGGAGGGTACGAGCAGTACTTC	CASTGALAGGYEQYF
TRBV29-1	TRBD1	TRBJ1-1	.	TGCAGCGTTTATAAACAGGGGGCGAGAAGGACTGAAGCTTTCTTT	CSVYKQGARRTEAFF